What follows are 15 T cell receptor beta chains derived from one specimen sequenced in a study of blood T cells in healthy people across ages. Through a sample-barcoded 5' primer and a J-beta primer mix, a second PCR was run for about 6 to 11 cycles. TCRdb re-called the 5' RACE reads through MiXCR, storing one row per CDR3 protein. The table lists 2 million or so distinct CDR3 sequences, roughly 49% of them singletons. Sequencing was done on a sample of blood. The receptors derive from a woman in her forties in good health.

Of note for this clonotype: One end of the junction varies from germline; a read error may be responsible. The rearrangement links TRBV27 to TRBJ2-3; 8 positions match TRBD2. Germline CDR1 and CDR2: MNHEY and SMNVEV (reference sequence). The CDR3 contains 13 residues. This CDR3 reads CTSSRGGPDTQYF. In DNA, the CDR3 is TGTACCAGCAGCCGGGGGGGCCCGGATACGCAGTATTTT.

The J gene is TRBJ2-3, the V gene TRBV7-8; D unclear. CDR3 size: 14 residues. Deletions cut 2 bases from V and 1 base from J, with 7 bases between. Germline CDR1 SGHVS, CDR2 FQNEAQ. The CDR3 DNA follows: TGTGCCAGCAGCTTAAGTTGGGGCACAGATACGCAGTATTTT. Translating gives CASSLSWGTDTQYF.

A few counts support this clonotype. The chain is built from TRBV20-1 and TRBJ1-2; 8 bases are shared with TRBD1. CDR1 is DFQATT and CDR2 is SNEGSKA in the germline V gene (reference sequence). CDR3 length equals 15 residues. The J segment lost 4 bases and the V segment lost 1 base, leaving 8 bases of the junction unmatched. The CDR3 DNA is TGCAGTGCTAGAGGCGCGGGACAGGCACTCTATGGCTACACCTTC. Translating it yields CSARGAGQALYGYTF.

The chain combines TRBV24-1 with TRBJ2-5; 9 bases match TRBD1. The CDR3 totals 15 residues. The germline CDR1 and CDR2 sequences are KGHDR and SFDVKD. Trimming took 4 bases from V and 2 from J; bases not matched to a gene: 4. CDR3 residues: CATSDLDRGQETQYF. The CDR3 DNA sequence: TGTGCCACCAGTGACCTGGACAGGGGACAAGAGACCCAGTACTTC.

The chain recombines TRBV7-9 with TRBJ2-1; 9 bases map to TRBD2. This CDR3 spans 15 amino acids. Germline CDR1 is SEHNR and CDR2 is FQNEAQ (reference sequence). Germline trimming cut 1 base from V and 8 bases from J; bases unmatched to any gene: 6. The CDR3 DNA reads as TGTGCCAGCAGCTTAGGCGGGGGGGCGGTCTATGAGCAGTTCTTC. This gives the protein CASSLGGGAVYEQFF.

The DNA of the CDR3 is TGTGCCAGCATCGGAGGGTTTCGTCCGAGCAATCAGCCCCAGCATTTT. Amino acids: CASIGGFRPSNQPQHF. The chain combines TRBV27 with TRBJ1-5; no clear D. The CDR3 sequence is 16 residues long. CDR1 MNHEY and CDR2 SMNVEV come from the germline V gene (reference sequence). With 7 bases removed from V and 1 base from J, the gap between germline ends came to 17 bases.

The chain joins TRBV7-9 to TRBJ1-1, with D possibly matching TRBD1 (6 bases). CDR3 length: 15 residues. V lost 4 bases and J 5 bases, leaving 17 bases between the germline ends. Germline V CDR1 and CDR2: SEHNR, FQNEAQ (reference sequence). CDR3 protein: CASSSGGRVGTEAFF. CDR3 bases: TGTGCCAGCAGCTCCGGGGGCAGGGTAGGGACTGAAGCTTTCTTT. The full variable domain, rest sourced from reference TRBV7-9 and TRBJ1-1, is DTGVSQNPRHKITKRGQNVTFRCDPISEHNRLYWYRQTLGQGPEFLTYFQNEAQLEKSRLLSDRFSAERPKGSFSTLEIQRTEQGDSAMYLCASSSGGRVGTEAFFGQGTRLTVV.

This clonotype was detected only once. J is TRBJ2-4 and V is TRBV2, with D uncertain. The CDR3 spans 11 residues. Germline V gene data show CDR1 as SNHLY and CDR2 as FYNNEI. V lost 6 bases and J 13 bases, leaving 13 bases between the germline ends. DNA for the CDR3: TGTGCCAGCAGAGAAATATTGGAGCAGTACTTC. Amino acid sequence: CASREILEQYF.

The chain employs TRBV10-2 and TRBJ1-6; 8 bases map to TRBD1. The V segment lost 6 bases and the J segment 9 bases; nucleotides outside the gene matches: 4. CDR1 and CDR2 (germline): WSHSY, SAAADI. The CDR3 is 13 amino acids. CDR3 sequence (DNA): TGCGCCAGCAGGGGGACAGGAGTTTCACCCCTCCACTTT. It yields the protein CASRGTGVSPLHF.

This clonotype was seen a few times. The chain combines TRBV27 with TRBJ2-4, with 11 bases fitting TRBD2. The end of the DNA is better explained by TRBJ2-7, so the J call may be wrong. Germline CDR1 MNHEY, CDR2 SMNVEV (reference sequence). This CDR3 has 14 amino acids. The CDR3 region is CASQPGLADYEQYF. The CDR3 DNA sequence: TGTGCCAGCCAGCCGGGACTAGCGGACTACGAGCAGTACTTC.

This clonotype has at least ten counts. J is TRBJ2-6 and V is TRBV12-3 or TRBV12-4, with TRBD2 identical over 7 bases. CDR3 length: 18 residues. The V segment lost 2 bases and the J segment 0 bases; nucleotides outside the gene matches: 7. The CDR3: CASSLRGGSYSGANVLTF. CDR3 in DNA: TGTGCCAGCAGTTTAAGGGGAGGGAGCTACTCTGGGGCCAACGTCCTGACTTTC.

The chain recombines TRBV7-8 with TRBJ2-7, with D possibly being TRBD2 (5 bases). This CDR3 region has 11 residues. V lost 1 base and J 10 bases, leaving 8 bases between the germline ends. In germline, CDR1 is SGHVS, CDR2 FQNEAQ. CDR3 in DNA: TGTGCCAGCAGCTTAGGAGGGAATCAGTACTTC. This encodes CASSLGGNQYF.

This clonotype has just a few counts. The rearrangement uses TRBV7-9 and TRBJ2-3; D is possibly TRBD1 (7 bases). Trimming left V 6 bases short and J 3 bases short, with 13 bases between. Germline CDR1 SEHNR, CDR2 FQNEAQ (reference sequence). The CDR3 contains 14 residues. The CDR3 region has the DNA TGTGCCAGCAGGCGGCGGGACAGTACAGATACGCAGTATTTT. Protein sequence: CASRRRDSTDTQYF.

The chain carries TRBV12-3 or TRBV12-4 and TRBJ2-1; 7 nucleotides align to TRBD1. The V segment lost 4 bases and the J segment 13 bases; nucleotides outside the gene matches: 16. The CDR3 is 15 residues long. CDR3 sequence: CASSWYRGSQETQFF. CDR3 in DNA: TGTGCCAGCAGTTGGTACAGGGGTTCCCAAGAGACCCAGTTCTTC.

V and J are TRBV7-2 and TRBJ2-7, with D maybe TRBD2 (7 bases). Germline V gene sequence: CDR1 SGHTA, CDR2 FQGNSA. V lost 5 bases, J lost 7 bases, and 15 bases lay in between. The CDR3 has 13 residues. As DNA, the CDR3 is TGTGCCAGCAGCGGGGGGGCACTGGGTGAGCAGTACTTC. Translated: CASSGGALGEQYF.